This is a list of T cell receptor beta chains from one sample in a study of response to subunit inactivated influenza vaccine. TCRdb passed the RT-PCR reads through MiXCR, listing each CDR3 protein once. Seen here are 650,000 to 800,000 distinct CDR3 sequences, about a fifth observed once, and the top ten hold approximately 11%. Sequenced here: PBMCs from blood, sampled 5 days after vaccination. The receptors stem from a middle-aged man who received an inactivated influenza vaccine. CDR3s include the opening cysteine and the closing phenylalanine or tryptophan. The D gene is left open where the match is weak. Expanded clones are given a class, and other clones once, few, many or no size at all.

v_gene	abundance	d_gene	j_gene	CDR3aa	CDR3nt
TRBV7-2	few	TRBD1	TRBJ2-7	CASSLNRGPYEQYF	TGTGCCAGCAGCTTGAACAGGGGGCCTTACGAGCAGTACTTC
TRBV11-1	NA	TRBD2	TRBJ2-3	CASSPWLAGAGSTDTQYF	TGTGCCAGCAGCCCCTGGCTAGCGGGGGCCGGGAGCACAGATACGCAGTATTTT
TRBV20-1	few	TRBD1	TRBJ2-7	CSARGTGGFAFYEQYF	TGCAGTGCTAGAGGTACAGGGGGCTTCGCTTTTTACGAGCAGTACTTC
TRBV11-2	few	TRBD1	TRBJ2-7	CASIKSGDSTYEQYF	TGTGCCAGCATCAAGTCAGGGGACAGTACCTACGAGCAGTACTTC
TRBV10-1	NA	NA	TRBJ2-3	CASSESNRGTDTQYF	TGCGCCAGCAGTGAGTCGAATAGGGGGACAGATACGCAGTATTTT
TRBV28	many	TRBD1	TRBJ1-4	CASSPVTGFEEKLFF	TGTGCCAGCAGCCCGGTGACAGGGTTTGAAGAAAAACTGTTTTTT
TRBV25-1	few	TRBD1	TRBJ2-6	CASSSPRQGGPSGANVLTF	TGTGCCAGCAGTTCTCCCAGACAGGGGGGACCCTCTGGGGCCAACGTCCTGACTTTC
TRBV12-3/TRBV12-4	NA	TRBD2	TRBJ2-1	CASTIRPGGHEVSSYNEQFF	TGTGCCAGCACCATTAGGCCGGGGGGGCACGAAGTAAGCTCCTACAATGAGCAGTTCTTC
TRBV7-9	few	NA	TRBJ2-7	CASSLASTAGWYF	TGTGCCAGCAGCTTAGCGAGTACGGCAGGGTGGTACTTC
TRBV12-3/TRBV12-4	once	NA	TRBJ2-2	CASSPNTWELFF	TGTGCCAGCAGTCCGAACACCTGGGAGCTGTTTTTT
TRBV7-9	many	NA	TRBJ2-3	CASSSLTDTQYF	TGTGCCAGCAGCTCGCTCACAGATACGCAGTATTTT
TRBV9	NA	TRBD2	TRBJ2-1	CASSEPSTSGTNEQFF	TGTGCCAGCAGCGAGCCCTCGACTAGCGGGACTAATGAGCAGTTCTTC
TRBV28	NA	NA	TRBJ2-5	CASRTGNSWDQETQYF	TGTGCCAGCAGGACGGGGAATTCCTGGGACCAAGAGACCCAGTACTTC
TRBV12-3/TRBV12-4	once	NA	TRBJ1-4	CASSSGPTTNEKLFF	TGTGCCAGCAGCTCCGGACCTACAACTAATGAAAAACTGTTTTTT
TRBV30	NA	NA	TRBJ2-3	CAWSGGLSFTDTQYF	TGTGCCTGGAGCGGCGGACTTTCCTTCACAGATACGCAGTATTTT
TRBV2	NA	NA	TRBJ1-1	CASSEAGYPNTEAFF	TGTGCCAGCAGTGAAGCAGGGTATCCGAACACTGAAGCTTTCTTT
TRBV6-1	few	NA	TRBJ2-1	CASSEAARRNEQFF	TGTGCCAGCAGTGAAGCGGCCCGCCGGAATGAGCAGTTCTTC
TRBV7-2	NA	TRBD2	TRBJ2-1	CGSGGSGPRDEQFF	TGTGGGAGTGGGGGTAGCGGGCCCAGGGATGAGCAGTTCTTC
TRBV15	few	NA	TRBJ2-2	CATSKPNTGELFF	TGTGCCACCAGCAAACCGAACACCGGGGAGCTGTTTTTT
TRBV10-3	few	NA	TRBJ2-7	CAISEPGLSYEQYF	TGTGCCATCAGTGAGCCCGGCCTGTCCTACGAGCAGTACTTC
TRBV28	NA	NA	TRBJ2-7	CASIERSGHEQYF	TGTGCCAGCATAGAGAGATCGGGCCACGAGCAGTACTTC
TRBV10-3	NA	NA	TRBJ2-1	CAIGQGFSSYNEQFF	TGTGCCATCGGTCAGGGATTCAGCTCCTACAATGAGCAGTTCTTC
TRBV7-2	NA	TRBD1	TRBJ1-2	CASSFAGTGASGYTF	TGTGCCAGCAGCTTTGCAGGGACAGGGGCCTCTGGCTACACCTTC
TRBV20-1	few	NA	TRBJ2-2	CSARGSTNTGELFF	TGCAGTGCTAGAGGTTCTACGAACACCGGGGAGCTGTTTTTT
TRBV4-1	NA	NA	TRBJ2-2	CASSLGGTVNTGELFF	TGCGCCAGCAGCCTGGGTGGGACGGTAAACACCGGGGAGCTGTTTTTT
TRBV7-8	few	NA	TRBJ1-2	CAAHRTYGYTF	TGTGCCGCCCACAGAACTTATGGCTACACCTTC
TRBV27	NA	TRBD1	TRBJ2-1	CASRQGRHNEQFF	TGTGCCAGCCGACAGGGGCGACACAATGAGCAGTTCTTC
TRBV7-9	NA	TRBD1	TRBJ2-3	CASSPGETGASTDTQYF	TGTGCCAGCAGCCCTGGTGAGACAGGGGCTAGCACAGATACGCAGTATTTT
TRBV4-3	few	TRBD1	TRBJ2-2	CASSQDNFRDRWTGELFF	TGCGCCAGCAGCCAAGATAACTTCCGGGACAGGTGGACCGGGGAGCTGTTTTTT
TRBV7-8	NA	NA	TRBJ2-1	CASSLVRTQAEGGKNEQFF	TGTGCCAGCAGCTTAGTCCGGACGCAAGCGGAGGGGGGAAAAAATGAGCAGTTCTTC
TRBV7-3	NA	TRBD2	TRBJ2-5	CASRGLAVPNQETQYF	TGTGCCAGCAGGGGTCTAGCGGTTCCCAACCAAGAGACCCAGTACTTC
TRBV12-3/TRBV12-4	NA	TRBD1	TRBJ2-2	CASRLGQANTGELFF	TGTGCCAGCAGACTCGGACAGGCGAACACCGGGGAGCTGTTTTTT
TRBV20-1	few	NA	TRBJ2-6	CSAPRGGPGANVLTF	TGCAGTGCCCCTAGGGGGGGCCCTGGGGCCAACGTCCTGACTTTC
TRBV7-2	many	TRBD1	TRBJ1-2	CASSLTTGGYGYTF	TGTGCCAGCAGCTTAACTACAGGGGGCTATGGCTACACCTTC
TRBV20-1	many	NA	TRBJ1-2	CSARDGANYGYTF	TGCAGTGCCAGGGACGGTGCTAACTATGGCTACACCTTC
TRBV4-3	NA	TRBD1	TRBJ2-7	CASSQAGGEVEQYF	TGCGCCAGCAGCCAAGCAGGGGGAGAGGTCGAGCAGTACTTC
TRBV14	NA	NA	TRBJ2-7	CASSRWDVYEQYF	TGTGCCAGCAGCCGATGGGACGTATACGAGCAGTACTTC
TRBV15	few	TRBD1	TRBJ2-1	CATSRDGDRSNNNEQFF	TGTGCCACCAGCAGAGATGGGGACAGGTCTAACAACAATGAGCAGTTCTTC
TRBV4-2	many	TRBD1	TRBJ2-7	CASSQDSTGGLEQYF	TGTGCCAGCAGCCAAGATTCGACAGGGGGCCTCGAGCAGTACTTC
TRBV7-2	NA	TRBD1	TRBJ2-2	CASSLSRGLGGELFF	TGTGCCAGCAGCTTAAGCAGGGGGCTAGGTGGGGAGCTGTTTTTT
TRBV6-5	NA	TRBD2	TRBJ2-1	CASSYFGVSGGLNNEQFF	TGTGCCAGCAGTTACTTTGGGGTTTCGGGGGGTTTAAACAATGAGCAGTTCTTC
TRBV29-1	many	NA	TRBJ2-3	CSVEDPHGTDTQYF	TGCAGCGTTGAAGATCCCCATGGGACAGATACGCAGTATTTT
TRBV14	once	TRBD1	TRBJ1-2	CASSPNRGPGYGYTF	TGTGCCAGCAGCCCAAACAGGGGGCCTGGCTATGGCTACACCTTC
TRBV28	few	NA	TRBJ2-2	CASSFVGPGELFF	TGTGCCAGCAGTTTCGTTGGACCCGGGGAGCTGTTTTTT
TRBV6-2/TRBV6-3	NA	NA	TRBJ2-7	CASSYSSRDNPYEQYF	TGTGCCAGCAGTTACTCCTCCCGGGACAACCCCTACGAGCAGTACTTC